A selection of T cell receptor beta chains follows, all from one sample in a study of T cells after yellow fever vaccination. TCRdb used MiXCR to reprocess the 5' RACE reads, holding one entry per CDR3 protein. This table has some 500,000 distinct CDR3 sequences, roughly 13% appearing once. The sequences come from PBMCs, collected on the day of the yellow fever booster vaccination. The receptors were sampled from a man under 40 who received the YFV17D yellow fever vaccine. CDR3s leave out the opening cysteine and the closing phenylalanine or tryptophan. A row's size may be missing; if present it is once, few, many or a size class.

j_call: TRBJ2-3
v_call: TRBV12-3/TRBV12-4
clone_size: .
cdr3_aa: ASLPTITDTQY

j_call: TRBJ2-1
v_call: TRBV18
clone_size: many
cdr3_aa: ASSPQTGNEQF

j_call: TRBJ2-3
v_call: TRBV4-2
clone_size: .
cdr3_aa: ASSPSSGSGADTQY

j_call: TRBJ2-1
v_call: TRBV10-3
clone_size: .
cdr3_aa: AISDRRKEFNEQF

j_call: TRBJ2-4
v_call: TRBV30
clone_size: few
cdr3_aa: AWSVSSQWSIQY

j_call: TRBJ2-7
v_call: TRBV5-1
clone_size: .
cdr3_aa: ASSFDRGDYEQY

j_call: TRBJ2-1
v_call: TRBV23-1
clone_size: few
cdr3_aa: ASSHPGQGFNEQF

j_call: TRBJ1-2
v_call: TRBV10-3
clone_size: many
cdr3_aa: AISGAGTGKTNYGYT

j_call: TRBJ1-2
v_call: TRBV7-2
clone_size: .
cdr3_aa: ASSLRGGANYGYT

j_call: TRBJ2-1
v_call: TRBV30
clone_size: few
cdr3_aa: AWIRVAGQFNEQF

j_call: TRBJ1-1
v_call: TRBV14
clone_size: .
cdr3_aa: ASSRTGVFDTEAF

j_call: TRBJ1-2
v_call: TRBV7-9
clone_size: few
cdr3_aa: ASSFNGPNYGYT

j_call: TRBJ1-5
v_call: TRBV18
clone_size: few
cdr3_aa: ASSLGQADQPQH

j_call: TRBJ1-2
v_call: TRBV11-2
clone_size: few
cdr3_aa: ASSLGQGYYGYT

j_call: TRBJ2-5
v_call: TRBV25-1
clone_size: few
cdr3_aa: ASSEWTGLQETQY

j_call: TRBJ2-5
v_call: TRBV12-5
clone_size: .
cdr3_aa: ASGLVAGYVETQY

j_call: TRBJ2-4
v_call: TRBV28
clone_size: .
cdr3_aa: ASSISGSMVNIQY

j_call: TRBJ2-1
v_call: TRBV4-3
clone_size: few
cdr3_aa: ASSGREDEQF

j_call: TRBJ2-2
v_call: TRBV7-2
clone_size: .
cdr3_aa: ASRTTAVNTGELF

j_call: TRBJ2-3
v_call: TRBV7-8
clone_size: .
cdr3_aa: ASSLRELSTDTQY

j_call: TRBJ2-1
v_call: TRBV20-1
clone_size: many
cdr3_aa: SPLSSIYNEQF

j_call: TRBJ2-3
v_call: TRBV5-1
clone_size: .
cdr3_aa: ASSIGTSTDTQY

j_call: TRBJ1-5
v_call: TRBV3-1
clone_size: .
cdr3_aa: ASSQRGSDQPQH

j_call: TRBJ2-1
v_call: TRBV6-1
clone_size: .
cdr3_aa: ASKRGSPYNEQF

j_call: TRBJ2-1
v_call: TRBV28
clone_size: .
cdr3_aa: ASSLFRRGSFHEQF

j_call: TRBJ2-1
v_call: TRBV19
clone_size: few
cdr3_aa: ASRRKGDTNEQF

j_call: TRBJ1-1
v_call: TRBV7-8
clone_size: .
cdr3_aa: ASSLAWQGAEAF

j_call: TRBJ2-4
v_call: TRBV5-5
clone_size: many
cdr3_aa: ASSWGQTRTGAKNIQY

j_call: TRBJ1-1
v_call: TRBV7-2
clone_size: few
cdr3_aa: ASSSHPGYVAF

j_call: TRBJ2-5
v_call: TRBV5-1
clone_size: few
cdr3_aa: ASSEGHSQETQY

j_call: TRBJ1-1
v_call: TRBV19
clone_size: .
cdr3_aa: ASSIKGQANTEAF

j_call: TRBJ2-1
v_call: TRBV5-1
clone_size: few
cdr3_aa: ASRPSEYNEQF

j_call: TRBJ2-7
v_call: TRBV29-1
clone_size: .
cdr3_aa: SVEGGDRVTEQY

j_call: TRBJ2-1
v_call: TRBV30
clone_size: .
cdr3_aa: AWSVGFSSYNEQF

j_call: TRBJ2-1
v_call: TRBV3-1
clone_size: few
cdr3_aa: ASSQGRAVQF

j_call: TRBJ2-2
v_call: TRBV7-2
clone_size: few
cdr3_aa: ASSSSRGGAGGGELF

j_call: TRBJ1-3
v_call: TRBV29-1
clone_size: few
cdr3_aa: SVAGTFSGNTIY

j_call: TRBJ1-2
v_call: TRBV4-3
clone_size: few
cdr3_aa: ASSQVTGDLYGYT

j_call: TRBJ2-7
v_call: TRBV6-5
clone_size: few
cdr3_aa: ASSYSITVQY

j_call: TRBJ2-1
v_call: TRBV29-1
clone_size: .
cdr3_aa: SVGVTRPGQGRNFYNEQF

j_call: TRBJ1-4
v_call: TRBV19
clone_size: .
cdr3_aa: ASARFSVWNEKLF

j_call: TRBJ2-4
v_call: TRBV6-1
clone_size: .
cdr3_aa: ASSQRQGNIQY

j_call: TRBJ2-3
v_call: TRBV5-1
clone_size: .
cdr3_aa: ASSSPRGAELTDTQY

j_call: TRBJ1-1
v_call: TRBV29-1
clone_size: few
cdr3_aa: SVGGTFTEAF

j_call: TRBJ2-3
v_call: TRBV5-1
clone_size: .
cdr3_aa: ASSRTSPKDTQY

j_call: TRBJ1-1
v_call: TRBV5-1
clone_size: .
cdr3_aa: ASMAGGMNTEAF

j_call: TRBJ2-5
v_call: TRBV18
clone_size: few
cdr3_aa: ASSPFPPSGAETQY

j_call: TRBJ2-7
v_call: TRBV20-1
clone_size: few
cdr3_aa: SASRWEGIFYEQY

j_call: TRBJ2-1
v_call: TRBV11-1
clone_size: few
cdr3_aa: ASRVEGTPGNEQF

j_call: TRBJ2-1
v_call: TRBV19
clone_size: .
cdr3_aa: ASSMTWREHEQF

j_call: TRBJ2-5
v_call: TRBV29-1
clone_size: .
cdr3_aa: SVEEGASGDGTQY

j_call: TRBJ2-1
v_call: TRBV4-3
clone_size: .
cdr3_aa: ASSQGLGETQPYNEQF